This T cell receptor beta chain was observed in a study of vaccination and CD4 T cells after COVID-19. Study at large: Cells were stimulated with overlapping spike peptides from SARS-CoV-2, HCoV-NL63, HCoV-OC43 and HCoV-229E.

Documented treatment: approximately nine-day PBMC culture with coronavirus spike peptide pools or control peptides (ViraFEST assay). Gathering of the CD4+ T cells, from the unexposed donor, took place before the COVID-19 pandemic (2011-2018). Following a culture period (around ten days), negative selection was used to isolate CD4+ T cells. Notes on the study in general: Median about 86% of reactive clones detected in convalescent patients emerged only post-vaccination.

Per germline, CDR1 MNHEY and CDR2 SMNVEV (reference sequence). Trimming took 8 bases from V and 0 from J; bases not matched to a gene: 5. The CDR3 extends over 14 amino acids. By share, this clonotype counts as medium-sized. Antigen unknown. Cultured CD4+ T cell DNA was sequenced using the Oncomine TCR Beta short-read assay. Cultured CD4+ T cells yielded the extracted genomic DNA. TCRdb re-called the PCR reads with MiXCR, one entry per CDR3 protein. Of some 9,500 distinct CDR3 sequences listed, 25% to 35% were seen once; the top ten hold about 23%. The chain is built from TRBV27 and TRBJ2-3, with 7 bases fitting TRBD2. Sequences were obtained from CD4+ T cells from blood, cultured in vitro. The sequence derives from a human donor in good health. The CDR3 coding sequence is TGTGCCAGCGGGGCTAGCGGAAGCACAGATACGCAGTATTTT. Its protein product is CASGASGSTDTQYF.